Described below is a single T cell receptor (beta chain) sequence and its context. The data originate from a study of T cell changes during pregnancy in multiple sclerosis. The repertoire was sequenced with immunoSEQ multiplex PCR; TCRdb's copy has only in-frame clones and lacks some. Of more than 85,000 clones in the sample, roughly 92% were seen once. V trimming: 0 bases; J trimming: 8 bases; junction bases outside the gene matches: 14. The CDR3 is 17 residues long. The germline CDR1 and CDR2 sequences are SGHNT and YYREEE (reference sequence). Sequences were derived from peripheral blood, sampled in the second trimester of pregnancy. The clonotype comes from a female donor with multiple sclerosis, enrolled in a pregnancy study. The chain carries TRBV5-4 and TRBJ2-3; TRBD1 matches 8 bases. CDR3 amino acids: CASSLADPTGGQFTQYF. The CDR3 coding sequence is TGTGCCAGCAGCTTGGCCGATCCAACAGGGGGGCAATTTACGCAGTATTTT.